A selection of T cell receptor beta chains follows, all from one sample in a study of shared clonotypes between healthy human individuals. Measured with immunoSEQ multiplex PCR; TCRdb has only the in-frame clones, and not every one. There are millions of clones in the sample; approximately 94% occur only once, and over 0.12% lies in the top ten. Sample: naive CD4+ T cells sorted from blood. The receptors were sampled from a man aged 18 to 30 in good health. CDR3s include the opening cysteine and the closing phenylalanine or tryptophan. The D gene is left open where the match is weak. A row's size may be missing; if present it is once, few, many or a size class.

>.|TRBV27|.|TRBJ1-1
TGTGCCAGCAGTCCCCCGGACAGTTTGTATGCTTTCTTT
CASSPPDSLYAFF
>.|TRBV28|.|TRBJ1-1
TGTGCCAGCAGTTCCCCCGGGTTGGGGAACACTGAAGCTTTCTTT
CASSSPGLGNTEAFF
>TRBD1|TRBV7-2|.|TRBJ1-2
TGTGCCAGCAGCCCCATAATCGGGACAGGGGATGGCTACACCTTC
CASSPIIGTGDGYTF
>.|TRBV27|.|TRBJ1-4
TGTGCCAGCTCACCGGGCACGCCAGGGGAAAAACTGTTTTTT
CASSPGTPGEKLFF
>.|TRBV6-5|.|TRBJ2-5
TGTGCCAGCAGTTACTCCGGGGGAGGGGGGCAAGAGACCCAGTACTTC
CASSYSGGGGQETQYF
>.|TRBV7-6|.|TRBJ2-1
TGTGCCAGCAGCGGCCTTGCGGGGCCCTCCTACAATGAGCAGTTCTTC
CASSGLAGPSYNEQFF
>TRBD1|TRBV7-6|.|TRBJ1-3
TGTGCCAGCAGCCGTGACAGGGCCGGAAACACCATATATTTT
CASSRDRAGNTIYF
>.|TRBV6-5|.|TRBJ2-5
TGTGCCAGCAGTTTGGACATCCGGCGGGAGACCCAGTACTTC
CASSLDIRRETQYF
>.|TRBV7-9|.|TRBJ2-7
TGTGCCAGCAGCTTAGTGACTGGGGACGAGCAGTACTTC
CASSLVTGDEQYF
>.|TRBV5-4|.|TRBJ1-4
TGTGCCAGCAGTCGACTACAGGCCGTTTATGAAAAACTGTTTTTT
CASSRLQAVYEKLFF
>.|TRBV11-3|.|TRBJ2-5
TGTGCCAGCAGCCAGCGGGCATGGGAGACCCAGTACTTC
CASSQRAWETQYF
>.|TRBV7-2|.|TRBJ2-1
TGTGCCAGCAGCTTAGGAAGGGACGAGCAGTTCTTC
CASSLGRDEQFF
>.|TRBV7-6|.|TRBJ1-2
TGTGCCAGCAGCTTAGGCACAGGGCCAGAGTATGGCTACACCTTC
CASSLGTGPEYGYTF
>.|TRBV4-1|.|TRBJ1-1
TGCGCCAGCAGCCAAGAATGGGGGCGCGGAACTGAAGCTTTCTTT
CASSQEWGRGTEAFF
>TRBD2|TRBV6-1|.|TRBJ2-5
TGTGCCACTACCGGGACTAGCGGGGCGCAAACCCAGTACTTC
CATTGTSGAQTQYF
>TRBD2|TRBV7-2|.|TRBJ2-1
TGTGCCAGCAGCTTTCCCACTAGCGGGGTGAACAATGAGCAGTTCTTC
CASSFPTSGVNNEQFF
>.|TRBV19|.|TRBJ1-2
TGTGCCACTCGGTCGGGAGACAGAACTAACTATGGCTACACCTTC
CATRSGDRTNYGYTF
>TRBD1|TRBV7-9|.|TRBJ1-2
TGTGCCAGCAGCTTCCCTGACAGGGGGATCTTTGGCTACACCTTC
CASSFPDRGIFGYTF
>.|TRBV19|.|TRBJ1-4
TGTGCCAGTACCCCCGCAGGGACTAATGAAAAACTGTTTTTT
CASTPAGTNEKLFF
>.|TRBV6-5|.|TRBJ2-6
TGTGCCAGCAGCCTCTCTGGGGCCAACGTCCTGACTTTC
CASSLSGANVLTF
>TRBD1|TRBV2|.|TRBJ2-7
TGTGCCAGCAAAGACAGGGGACAGGGGGCTGACGAGCAGTACTTC
CASKDRGQGADEQYF
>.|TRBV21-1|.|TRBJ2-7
TGTGCCAGCAGCACGTCGCCCGGACGGGTAGGTAGCCACGAGCAGTACTTC
CASSTSPGRVGSHEQYF
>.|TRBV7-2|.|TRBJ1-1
TGTGCCAGCAGCCCGACACTCGTGGCTTTCTTT
CASSPTLVAFF
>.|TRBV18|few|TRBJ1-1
TGTGCCAGCTCACCGATGGAGGATAAGACTGAAGCTTTCTTT
CASSPMEDKTEAFF
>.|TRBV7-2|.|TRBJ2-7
TGTGCCAGCAGCTTCGTTCTCGGGGTCTCCTACGAGCAGTACTTC
CASSFVLGVSYEQYF
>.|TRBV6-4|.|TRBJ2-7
TGTGCCAGCAGTGCTAGGCGAGCTAACGAGCAGTACTTC
CASSARRANEQYF
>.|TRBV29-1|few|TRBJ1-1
TGCAGCGTTGATTCAGGGTATAACACTGAAGCTTTCTTT
CSVDSGYNTEAFF
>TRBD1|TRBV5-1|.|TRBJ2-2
TGCGCCAGCAGCTTGGGTGGGACAGCGAACACCGGGGAGCTGTTTTTT
CASSLGGTANTGELFF
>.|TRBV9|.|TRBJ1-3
TGTGCCAGCAGCCAAACCGACAGCTCTGGAAACACCATATATTTT
CASSQTDSSGNTIYF
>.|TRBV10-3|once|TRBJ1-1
TGTGCCATCAGTGAGATAAGGACCACGAACACTGAAGCTTTCTTT
CAISEIRTTNTEAFF
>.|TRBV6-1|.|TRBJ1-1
TGTGCCAGCAGTGAAGATCTCGTCAGGCCTAGGGCTTTCTTT
CASSEDLVRPRAFF
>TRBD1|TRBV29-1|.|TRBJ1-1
TGCAGCGTTACAGGGGGGGGCAACCCGAACACTGAAGCTTTCTTT
CSVTGGGNPNTEAFF
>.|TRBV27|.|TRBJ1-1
TGTGCCAGCAGCCCCGGGACGGCAAGCGCTGAAGCTTTCTTT
CASSPGTASAEAFF
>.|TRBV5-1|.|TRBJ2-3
TGCGCCAGTACGAGGTCGGAGGCTTTCACAGATACGCAGTATTTT
CASTRSEAFTDTQYF
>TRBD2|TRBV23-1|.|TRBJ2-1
TGCGCCAGCAGTCTCCGCCAGACTAGCGCCCACAATGAGCAGTTCTTC
CASSLRQTSAHNEQFF